The clone carrying this T cell receptor beta chain was found once. Its antigen is currently unknown. These data originate in a study of CD8 T cells in Susac syndrome. Germline V gene lookup returns CDR1 LGHDT and CDR2 YNNKEL (reference sequence). The trim removed 4 bases at V and 1 base at J, leaving 15 bases unmatched. The CDR3 loop spans 20 amino acids. RNA, at about 0.45 to 1 ug, was reverse transcribed with random hexamers. A single record per CDR3 protein comes from TCRdb applying MiXCR to the immunoSEQ multiplex PCR reads. The repertoire has more than 95,000 distinct CDR3 sequences, around 96% of them found once; the top ten carry under 0.095%. Study-level findings and limits: The TCR sequencing and HLA analysis in the study involved a relatively small number of individuals, as the study acknowledged.

The receptor was isolated from a human donor in good health. The sequencing input was CD4+ T cells from PBMCs. The rearrangement links TRBV3-1 to TRBJ2-3; 12 nucleotides line up with TRBD2. The CDR3 spells CASSRLTSGSQKSGTDTQYF. The CDR3 DNA is TGTGCCAGCAGCCGGTTGACTAGCGGGAGCCAAAAAAGTGGCACAGATACGCAGTATTTT.